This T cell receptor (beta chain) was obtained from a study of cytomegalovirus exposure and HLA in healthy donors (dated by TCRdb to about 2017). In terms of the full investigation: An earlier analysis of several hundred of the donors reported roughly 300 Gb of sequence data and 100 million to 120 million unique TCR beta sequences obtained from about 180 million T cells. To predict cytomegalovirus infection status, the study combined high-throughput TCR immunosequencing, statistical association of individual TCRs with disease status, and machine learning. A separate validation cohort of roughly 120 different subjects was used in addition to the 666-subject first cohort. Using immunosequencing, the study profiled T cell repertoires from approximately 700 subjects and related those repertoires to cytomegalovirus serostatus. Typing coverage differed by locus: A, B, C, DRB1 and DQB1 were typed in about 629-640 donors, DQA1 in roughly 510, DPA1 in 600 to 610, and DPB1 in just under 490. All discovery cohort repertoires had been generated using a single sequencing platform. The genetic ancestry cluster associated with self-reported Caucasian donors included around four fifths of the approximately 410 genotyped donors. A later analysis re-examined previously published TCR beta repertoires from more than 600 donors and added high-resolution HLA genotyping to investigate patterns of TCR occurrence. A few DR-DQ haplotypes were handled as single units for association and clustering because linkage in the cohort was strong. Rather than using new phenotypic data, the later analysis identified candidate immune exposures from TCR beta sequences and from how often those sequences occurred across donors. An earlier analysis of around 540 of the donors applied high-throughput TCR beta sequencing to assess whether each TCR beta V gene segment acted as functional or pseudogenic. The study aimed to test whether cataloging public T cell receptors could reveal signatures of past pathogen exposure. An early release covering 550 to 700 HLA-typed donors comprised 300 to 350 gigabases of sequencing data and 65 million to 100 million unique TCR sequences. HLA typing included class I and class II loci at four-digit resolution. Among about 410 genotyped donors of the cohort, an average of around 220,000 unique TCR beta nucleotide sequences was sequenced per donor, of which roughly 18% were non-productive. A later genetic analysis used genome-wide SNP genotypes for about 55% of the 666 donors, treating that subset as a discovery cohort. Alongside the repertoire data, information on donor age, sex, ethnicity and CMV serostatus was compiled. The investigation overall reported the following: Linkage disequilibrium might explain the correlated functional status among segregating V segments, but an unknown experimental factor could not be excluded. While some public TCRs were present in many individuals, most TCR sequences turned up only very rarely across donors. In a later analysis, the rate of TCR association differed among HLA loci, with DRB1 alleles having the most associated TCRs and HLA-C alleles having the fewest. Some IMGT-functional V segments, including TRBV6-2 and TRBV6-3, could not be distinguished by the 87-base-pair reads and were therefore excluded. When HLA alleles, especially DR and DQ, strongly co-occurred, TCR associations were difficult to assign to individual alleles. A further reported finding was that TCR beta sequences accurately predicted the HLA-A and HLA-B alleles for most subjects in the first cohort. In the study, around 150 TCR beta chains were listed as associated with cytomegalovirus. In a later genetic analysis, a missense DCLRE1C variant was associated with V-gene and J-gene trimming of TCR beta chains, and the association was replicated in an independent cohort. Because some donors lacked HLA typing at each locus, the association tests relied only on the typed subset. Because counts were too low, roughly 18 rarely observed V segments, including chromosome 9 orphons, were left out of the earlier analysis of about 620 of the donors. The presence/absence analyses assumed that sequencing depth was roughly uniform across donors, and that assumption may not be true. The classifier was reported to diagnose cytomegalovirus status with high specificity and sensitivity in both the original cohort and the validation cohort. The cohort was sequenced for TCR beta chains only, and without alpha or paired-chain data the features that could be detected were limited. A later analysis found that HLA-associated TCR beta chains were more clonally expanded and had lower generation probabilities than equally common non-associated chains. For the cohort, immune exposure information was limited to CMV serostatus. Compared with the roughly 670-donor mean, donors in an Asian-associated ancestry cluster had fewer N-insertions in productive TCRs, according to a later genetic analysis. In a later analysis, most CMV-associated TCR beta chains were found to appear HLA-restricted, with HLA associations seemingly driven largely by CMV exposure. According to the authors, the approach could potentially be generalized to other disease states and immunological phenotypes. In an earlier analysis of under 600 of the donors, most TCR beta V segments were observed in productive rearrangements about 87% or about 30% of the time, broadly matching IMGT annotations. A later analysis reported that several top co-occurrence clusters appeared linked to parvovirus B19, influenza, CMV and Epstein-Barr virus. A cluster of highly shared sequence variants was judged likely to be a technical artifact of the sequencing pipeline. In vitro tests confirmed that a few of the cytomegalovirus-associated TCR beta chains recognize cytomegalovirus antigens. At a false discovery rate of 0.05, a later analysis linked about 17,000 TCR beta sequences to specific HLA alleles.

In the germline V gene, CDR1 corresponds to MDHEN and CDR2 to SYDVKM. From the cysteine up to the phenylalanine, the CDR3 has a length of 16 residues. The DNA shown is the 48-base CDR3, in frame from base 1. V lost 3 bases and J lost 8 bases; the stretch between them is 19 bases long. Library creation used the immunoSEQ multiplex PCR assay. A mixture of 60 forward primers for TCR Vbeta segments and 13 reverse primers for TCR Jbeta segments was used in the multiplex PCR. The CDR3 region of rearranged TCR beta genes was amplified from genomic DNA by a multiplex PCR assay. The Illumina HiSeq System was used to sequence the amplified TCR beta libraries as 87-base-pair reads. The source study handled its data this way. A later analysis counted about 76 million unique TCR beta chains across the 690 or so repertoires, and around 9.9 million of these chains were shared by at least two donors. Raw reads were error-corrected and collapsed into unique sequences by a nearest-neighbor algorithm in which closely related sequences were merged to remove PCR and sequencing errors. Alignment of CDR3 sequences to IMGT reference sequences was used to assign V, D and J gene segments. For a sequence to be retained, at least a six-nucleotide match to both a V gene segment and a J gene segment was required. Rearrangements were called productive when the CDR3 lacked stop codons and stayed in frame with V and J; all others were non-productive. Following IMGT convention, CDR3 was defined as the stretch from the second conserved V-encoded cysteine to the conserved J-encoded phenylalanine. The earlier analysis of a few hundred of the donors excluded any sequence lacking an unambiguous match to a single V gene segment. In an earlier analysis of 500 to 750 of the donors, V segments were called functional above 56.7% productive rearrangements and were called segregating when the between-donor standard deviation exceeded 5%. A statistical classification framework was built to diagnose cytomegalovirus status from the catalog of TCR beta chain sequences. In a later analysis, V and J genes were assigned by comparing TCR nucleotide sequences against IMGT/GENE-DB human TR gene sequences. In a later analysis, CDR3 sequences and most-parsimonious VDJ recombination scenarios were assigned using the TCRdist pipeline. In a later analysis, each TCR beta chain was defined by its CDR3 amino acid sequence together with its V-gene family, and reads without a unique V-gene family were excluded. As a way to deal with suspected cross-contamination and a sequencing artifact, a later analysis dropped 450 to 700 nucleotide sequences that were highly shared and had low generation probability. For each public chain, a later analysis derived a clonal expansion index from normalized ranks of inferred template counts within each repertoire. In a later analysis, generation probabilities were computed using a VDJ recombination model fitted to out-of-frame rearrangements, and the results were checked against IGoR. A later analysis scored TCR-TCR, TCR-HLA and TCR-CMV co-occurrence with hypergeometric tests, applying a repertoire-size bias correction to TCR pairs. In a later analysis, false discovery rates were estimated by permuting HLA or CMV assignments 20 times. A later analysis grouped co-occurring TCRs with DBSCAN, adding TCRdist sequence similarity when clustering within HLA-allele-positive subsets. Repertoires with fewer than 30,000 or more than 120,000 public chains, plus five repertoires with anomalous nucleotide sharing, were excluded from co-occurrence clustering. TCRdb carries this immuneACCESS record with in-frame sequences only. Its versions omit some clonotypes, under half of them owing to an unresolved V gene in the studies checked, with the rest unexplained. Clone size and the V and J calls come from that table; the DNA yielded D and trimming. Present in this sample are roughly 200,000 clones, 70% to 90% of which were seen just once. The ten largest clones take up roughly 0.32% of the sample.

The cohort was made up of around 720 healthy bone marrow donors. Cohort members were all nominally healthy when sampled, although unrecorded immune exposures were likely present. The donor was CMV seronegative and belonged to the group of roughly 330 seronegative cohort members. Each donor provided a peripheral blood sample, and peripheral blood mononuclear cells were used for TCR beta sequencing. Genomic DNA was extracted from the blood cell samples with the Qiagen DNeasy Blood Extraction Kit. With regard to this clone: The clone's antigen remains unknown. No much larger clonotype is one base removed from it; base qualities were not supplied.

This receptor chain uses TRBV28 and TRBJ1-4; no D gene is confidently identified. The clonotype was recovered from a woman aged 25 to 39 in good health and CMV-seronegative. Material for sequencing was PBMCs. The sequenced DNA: TGTGCCAGCAGTTTTCACCGGTTGGGTGAGGGCGAAAAACTGTTTTTT. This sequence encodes CASSFHRLGEGEKLFF.